Sequencing of this T cell receptor (beta chain) was carried out in a study of identical twins. In TCRdb, the 5' RACE reads were re-called with MiXCR into one record per CDR3 protein. The sample carries approximately 500,000 distinct CDR3 sequences, about 24% recorded once. The V gene's germline CDR1 is DFQATT and CDR2 SNEGSKA (reference sequence). This CDR3 region has 12 residues. Trimming stripped 6 bases from V and 2 bases from J, with 10 bases between. This sample was shared with a second study, whose subject was T cells expressing NK-cell markers.

Input material: CD4+ T cells sorted from blood. The receptor's source is a woman aged 18-29 years in good health. This sequence joins TRBV20-1 and TRBJ2-5; D is perhaps TRBD1 or TRBD2 (5 bases each). The CDR3 is CSATGPQETQYF. CDR3 DNA sequence: TGCAGTGCCACGGGACCTCAAGAGACCCAGTACTTC.